Sequencing of this TCR beta chain was carried out in a study of shared clonotypes between healthy human individuals. This CDR3 comprises 13 residues. Germline V gives CDR1 SNHLY, CDR2 FYNNEI. Trimming took off 5 bases at V and 3 bases at J, with 7 bases between the two ends. With respect to this clone: What it recognizes is unknown.

Genomic DNA of each subset was evenly split across several immunoSEQ plates. Each PCR replicate from the sorted subsets contained about 200 ng DNA, which is tens of thousands of T cell genomes. Assay used: immunoSEQ multiplex PCR; TCRdb lists only in-frame clones, some missing. The table has about 1.4 million clones, roughly 96% seen once. The study, taken as a whole, reports: The naive CD4 repertoires of a handful of donors were compared, and 5% to 6.5% of clonotypes were shared.

The clonotype was recovered from a man aged 25-45 years in good health. This chain uses TRBV2 with TRBJ2-2, with D tentatively TRBD2 (6 bases). The sequenced material came from naive CD4+ T cells sorted from blood. Sample subset: CD45RA+ positively selected. For the CDR3, the DNA is TGTGCCAGCAGTAGGGACTACACCGGGGAGCTGTTTTTT. Translation: CASSRDYTGELFF.